This T cell receptor (beta chain) stems from a study of beta chain features in type 1 diabetes. The germline V gene encodes CDR1 WNHNN and CDR2 SYGVQD (reference sequence). The CDR3 consists of 14 residues. The V segment lost 4 bases and the J segment 4 bases; nucleotides outside the gene matches: 2. Study-wide findings and caveats: Moderate yet significant TCRB CDR3 shortening was seen in Type 1 diabetes patients in all four CD4+ subsets. Still unanswered here is whether HLA type influences TCRB rearrangement.

In its sample, this clone was seen a few times. Its antigen is currently unknown. As every portion of the isolated RNA was reverse transcribed, the sequencing read expressed TCRB transcripts. TCRdb keeps only in-frame clones here, not all; method: immunoSEQ multiplex PCR. Among 130,000 or so clones listed, 17% were seen once. The chain couples TRBV10-1 to TRBJ2-7; 12 bases align to TRBD2. This sequence originates from a man aged 18 to 30 with type 1 diabetes. The sample taken for sequencing was central memory CD4+ T cells from blood. Here the CDR3 reads CASSAGLAGYEQYF. The CDR3 nucleotides are TGCGCCAGCAGTGCGGGACTAGCGGGTTACGAGCAGTACTTC.